The 8 T cell receptor beta chains in this list originate from one sample, sequenced in a study of response to subunit inactivated influenza vaccine. MiXCR was run by TCRdb on the RT-PCR reads, yielding one entry per CDR3 protein. The sample contains roughly 670,000 distinct CDR3 sequences, 12% to 15% of which appear only once. The specimen was PBMCs from blood, collected approximately 15 days before vaccination. These receptor sequences come from a man in his forties or fifties who received an inactivated influenza vaccine.

The chain couples TRBV20-1 to TRBJ1-1; tentative D call: TRBD1 (5 bases). Trimming stripped 4 bases from V and 5 bases from J, with 11 bases between. Germline V gene lookup returns CDR1 DFQATT and CDR2 SNEGSKA (reference sequence). The CDR3 is 12 residues long. DNA of the CDR3: TGCAGTGCTATCACGGGGGGAACTGAAGCTTTCTTT. Its translation: CSAITGGTEAFF.

The rearrangement links TRBV5-5 to TRBJ1-4; D gene unclear. Trimming took 4 bases from V and 7 from J, leaving 14 bases between them. The CDR3 totals 14 residues. In germline, CDR1 is SGHKS, CDR2 YYEKEE (reference sequence). CDR3 loop: CASSPGRAGEKLFF. The CDR3 DNA is TGTGCCAGCAGCCCTGGGAGGGCCGGTGAAAAACTGTTTTTT.

The genes are TRBV9 and TRBJ2-2; D is unclear. The germline gives CDR1 SGDLS, CDR2 YYNGEE. This CDR3 has 15 amino acids. The V gene lost 6 bases and the J gene lost 1 base, with 13 bases spanning the gap. CDR3 loop: CASNPEPRNTGELFF. In DNA, the CDR3 is TGTGCCAGCAACCCGGAACCACGGAACACCGGGGAGCTGTTTTTT.

V is TRBV5-1 and J is TRBJ2-7, with D unclear. V was clipped by 1 base and J by 5 bases, with 7 bases between them. Germline loops: CDR1 SGHRS, CDR2 YFSETQ. There are 12 residues in the CDR3. CDR3 protein: CASSLLPNEQYF. CDR3 sequence (DNA): TGCGCCAGCAGCTTGCTACCGAACGAGCAGTACTTC. Complete variable domain (other parts from reference TRBV5-1 and TRBJ2-7): KAGVTQTPRYLIKTRGQQVTLSCSPISGHRSVSWYQQTPGQGLQFLFEYFSETQRNKGNFPGRFSGRQFSNSRSEMNVSTLELGDSALYLCASSLLPNEQYFGPGTRLTVT.

At least ten counts were recorded for this clonotype. V and J are TRBV15 and TRBJ1-1, with unresolved D. The CDR3 is made up of 14 amino acids. Trimming removed 6 bases from V and 0 bases from J, with 11 bases in between. Germline lookup yields CDR1 LNHNV and CDR2 YYDKDF (reference sequence). The CDR3 loop is CATRQGRMNTEAFF. The CDR3 coding sequence is TGTGCCACCAGGCAAGGCAGGATGAACACTGAAGCTTTCTTT.

V gene TRBV25-1 combines with J gene TRBJ1-6; D perhaps matches TRBD1 (6 bases). The CDR3 spans 13 residues. Germline V gene lookup returns CDR1 MGHDK and CDR2 SYGVNS. Trimming left V 7 bases short and J 9 bases short, with 13 bases between. The CDR3 sequence: CASTGGGGSPLHF. The CDR3 region has the DNA TGTGCCAGCACTGGGGGCGGAGGTTCACCCCTCCACTTT.

This clonotype has just a few counts. The chain joins TRBV7-2 to TRBJ2-5; 15 nucleotides agree with TRBD2. CDR1 and CDR2 (germline): SGHTA, FQGNSA. J gave up 4 bases and V 4 bases, and 4 bases lay outside the gene matches. The CDR3 contains 16 residues. The CDR3 DNA reads as TGTGCCAGCAGCTCGCGGACTAGCGGGGGGGGAGAGACCCAGTACTTC. It yields the protein CASSSRTSGGGETQYF.

This clonotype was counted only a few times. This sequence joins TRBV10-3 and TRBJ1-5; a possible D gene is TRBD1 (6 bases). CDR1 is ENHRY, CDR2 SYGVKD, per germline. Trimming left V 4 bases short and J 0 bases short, with 19 bases between. This CDR3 region has 18 residues. Here the CDR3 reads CAISATPGGRYSNQPQHF. The CDR3 DNA sequence: TGTGCCATCAGTGCGACCCCGGGGGGGCGTTATAGCAATCAGCCCCAGCATTTT.